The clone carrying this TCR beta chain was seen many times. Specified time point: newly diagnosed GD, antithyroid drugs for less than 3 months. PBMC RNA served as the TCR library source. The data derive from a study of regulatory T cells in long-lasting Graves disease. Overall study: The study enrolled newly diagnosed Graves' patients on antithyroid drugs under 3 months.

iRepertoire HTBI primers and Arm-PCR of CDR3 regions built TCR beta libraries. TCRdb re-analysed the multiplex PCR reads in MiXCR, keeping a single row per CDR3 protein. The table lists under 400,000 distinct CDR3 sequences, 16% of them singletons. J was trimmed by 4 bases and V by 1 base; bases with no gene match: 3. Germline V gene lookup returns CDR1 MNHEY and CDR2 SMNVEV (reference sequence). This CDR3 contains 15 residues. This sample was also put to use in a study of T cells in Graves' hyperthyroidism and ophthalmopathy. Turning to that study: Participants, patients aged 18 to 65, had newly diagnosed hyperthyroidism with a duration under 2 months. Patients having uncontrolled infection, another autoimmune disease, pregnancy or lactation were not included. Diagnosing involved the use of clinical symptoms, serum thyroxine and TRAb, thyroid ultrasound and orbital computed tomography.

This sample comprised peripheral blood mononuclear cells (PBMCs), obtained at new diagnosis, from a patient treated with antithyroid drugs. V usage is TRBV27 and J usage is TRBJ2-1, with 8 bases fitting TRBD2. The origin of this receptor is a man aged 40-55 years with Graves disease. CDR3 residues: CASSLLAGGYNEQFF. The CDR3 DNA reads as TGTGCCAGCAGTTTATTGGCGGGGGGTTACAATGAGCAGTTCTTC.